This T cell receptor beta chain originates from a study of blood T cell repertoires in COVID-19. At the level of the study: The United States, Italy and Spain were the sources of the acute and convalescent COVID-19 samples. T cells, B-cell-depleted T cells, or PBMCs provided the cDNA or gDNA that served as material.

Original data processing: Estimation of nucleated cell counts relied on the amplification of reference gene primers. The assay was immunoSEQ multiplex PCR, and TCRdb's table has in-frame clones only and misses some. Clonal size and the V and J genes are those of that table, whereas D and trimming came from the DNA. The table records 80,000 to 95,000 clones, about four fifths of them present only once. V shed 0 bases and J shed 5 bases, with 5 bases lying between them. The length of the CDR3 is 12 residues. CDR1 is SGHRS, CDR2 YFSETQ, per germline. This TCR came from an elderly woman with acute or convalescent COVID-19. V usage is TRBV5-1 and J usage is TRBJ1-2; tentatively, D is TRBD1 (5 bases). Sequenced: peripheral blood. The CDR3 reads CASSLGQYGYTF. CDR3 coding DNA: TGCGCCAGCAGCTTGGGACAGTATGGCTACACCTTC.